This T cell receptor beta chain stems from a study of T-cell reconstitution after alpha-beta-depleted transplantation in children. Study-level points and caveats: Among T cells one year after transplant, newly produced cells accounted for most counts and diversity. In patients about two months after transplant, alpha-beta T cells reportedly arose from several hundred expanded graft clones. After transplant, high TCRbeta diversity at day 60 in some patients arose from surviving recipient T cells and thymic progenitors.

The library targeted TCRbeta and was prepared with unique molecular identifiers. TCRdb reprocessed the PCR reads via MiXCR and lists one record per CDR3 protein. The sample yields about 190,000 distinct CDR3 sequences, approximately 12% seen once. The CDR3 loop spans 12 amino acids. V lost 6 bases and J lost 3, with 9 bases in between. CDR1 and CDR2 (germline): SEHNR, FQNEAQ (reference sequence). This clonotype has more than one count but fewer than ten. Its antigen is still unknown. This chain uses TRBV7-9 with TRBJ2-7, with a weak D call TRBD2 (5 bases). This TCR was recovered from a boy younger than 10 with acute myeloid leukemia, due to receive a stem cell transplant. Here the sequenced sample was PBMCs, taken before TCRalphabeta/CD19-depleted stem cell transplant. In DNA form, the CDR3 reads TGTGCCAGCAGTCCGGGGTTCTACGAGCAGTACTTC. Residues: CASSPGFYEQYF.